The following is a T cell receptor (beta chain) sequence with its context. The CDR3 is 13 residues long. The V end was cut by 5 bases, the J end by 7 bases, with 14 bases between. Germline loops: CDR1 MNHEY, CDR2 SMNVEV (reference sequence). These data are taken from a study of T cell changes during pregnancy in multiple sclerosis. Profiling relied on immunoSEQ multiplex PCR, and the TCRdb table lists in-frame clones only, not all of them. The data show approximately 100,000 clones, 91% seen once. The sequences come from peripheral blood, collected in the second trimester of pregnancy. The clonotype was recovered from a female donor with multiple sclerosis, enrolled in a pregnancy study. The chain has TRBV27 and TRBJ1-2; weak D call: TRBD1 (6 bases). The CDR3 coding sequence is TGTGCCAGCAGTGAGAGAGAGGGGGTTGGCTACACCTTC. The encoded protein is CASSEREGVGYTF.